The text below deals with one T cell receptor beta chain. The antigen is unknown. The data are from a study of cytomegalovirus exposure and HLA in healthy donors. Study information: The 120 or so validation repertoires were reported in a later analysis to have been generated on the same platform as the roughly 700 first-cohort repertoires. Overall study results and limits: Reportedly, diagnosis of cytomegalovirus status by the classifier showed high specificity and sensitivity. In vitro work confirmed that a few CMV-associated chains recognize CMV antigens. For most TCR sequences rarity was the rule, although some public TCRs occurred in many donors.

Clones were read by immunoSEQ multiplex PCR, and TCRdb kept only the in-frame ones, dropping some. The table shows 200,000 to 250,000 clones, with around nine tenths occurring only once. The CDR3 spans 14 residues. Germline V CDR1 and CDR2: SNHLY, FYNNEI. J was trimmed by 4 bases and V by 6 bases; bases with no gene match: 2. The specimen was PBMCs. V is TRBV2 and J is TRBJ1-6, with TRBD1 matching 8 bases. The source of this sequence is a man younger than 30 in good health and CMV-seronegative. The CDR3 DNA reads TGTGCCAGCAGCCGACAGGGGTATAATTCACCCCTCCACTTT. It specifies CASSRQGYNSPLHF. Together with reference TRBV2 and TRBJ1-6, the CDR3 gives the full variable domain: EPEVTQTPSHQVTQMGQEVILRCVPISNHLYFYWYRQILGQKVEFLVSFYNNEISEKSEIFDDQFSVERPDGSNFTLKIRSTKLEDSAMYFCASSRQGYNSPLHFGNGTRLTVT.